What follows is one T cell receptor (beta chain) and its context. These data are taken from a study of shared clonotypes between healthy human individuals. Deep-level assay runs were performed. Here immunoSEQ multiplex PCR was the method, and the copy in TCRdb shows in-frame clones only, minus some. The profile shows roughly 300,000 clones, about nine tenths of them singletons. Sequences were obtained from memory CD8+ T cells sorted from blood. Subset given: CD45RO+ cells pooled with CCR7-negative TemRA cells. This TCR was sampled from a man aged 18 to 29 in good health.

CDR3 bases: TGTGCCAGCAGCCACGACCAGTTCAACTATGGCTACACCTTC. This encodes CASSHDQFNYGYTF. The V and J genes are TRBV6-5 and TRBJ1-2; D gene unclear. CDR1 and CDR2 from the germline V gene are MNHEY and SVGAGI. The CDR3 spans 14 residues. Trimming took off 6 bases at V and 2 bases at J, with 13 bases between the two ends.